The present entry profiles one TCR beta chain with its context. The data originate from a study of regulatory T cells in long-lasting Graves disease. Background on the study: Recently diagnosed Graves' patients had received antithyroid drugs for under 3 months.

Sequencing libraries for TCR beta were prepared with iRepertoire HTBI primers and Arm-PCR of CDR3 regions. Each CDR3 protein gets one entry after TCRdb re-called the multiplex PCR reads with MiXCR. The table has 550,000 to 700,000 distinct CDR3 sequences, roughly a sixth seen once. This CDR3 region has 15 residues. V shed 2 bases and J 3 bases; nucleotides not matched to a gene: 9. Looked up from germline, CDR1 is SQVTM and CDR2 is ANQGSEA. Noted time point: newly diagnosed GD, antithyroid drugs for less than 3 months. From PBMCs, RNA was extracted and then used to make the TCR library. This sample also belongs to another study, concerning T cells in Graves' hyperthyroidism and ophthalmopathy. That work adds: A first-round RT-PCR of the TCR CDR3 used the HTBI primer set.

V gene TRBV29-1 combines with J gene TRBJ1-1; 7 bases are shared with TRBD1. Here the sequenced sample was peripheral blood mononuclear cells (PBMCs), taken at new diagnosis, from a patient treated with antithyroid drugs. This clonotype originated in a man younger than 30 with Graves disease. The CDR3 DNA reads as TGCAGCGTTGAAAGATGGGCAGGGGGTGACACTGAAGCTTTCTTT. This translates into CSVERWAGGDTEAFF.